The clone carrying this T cell receptor (beta chain) appeared a few times. RNA transcripts gave rise to amplified TCR beta CDR3 regions. The study used the HTBI primer set for a first-round RT-PCR of the TCR CDR3. TCRdb fed the multiplex PCR reads into MiXCR, producing one record per CDR3 protein. The table has hundreds of thousands of distinct CDR3 sequences, 20% to 25% seen once. The sample comes from a study of T cells in Graves' hyperthyroidism and ophthalmopathy. Subjects with ophthalmopathy showed a Clinical Activity Score no lower than 3, a NOSPECS grade no lower than 4, and a duration shorter than 3 months. Extraction of PBMCs used 8.5 to 10 ml of fresh peripheral blood. After removal of 5 bases from V and 4 bases from J, the junction contained 10 bases not matched to a gene. CDR1 and CDR2 (germline): MNHEY, SMNVEV (reference sequence). The CDR3 has 17 amino acids.

The clonotype was recovered from a woman between 65 and 79 years old with Graves' ophthalmopathy. The sequencing input was blood. The chain uses TRBV27 and TRBJ2-1; 11 nucleotides line up with TRBD2. The CDR3 nucleotides read TGTGCCAGCAGTCTGAACCCGCTAGCGGGGGGATACAATGAGCAGTTCTTC. It encodes CASSLNPLAGGYNEQFF.